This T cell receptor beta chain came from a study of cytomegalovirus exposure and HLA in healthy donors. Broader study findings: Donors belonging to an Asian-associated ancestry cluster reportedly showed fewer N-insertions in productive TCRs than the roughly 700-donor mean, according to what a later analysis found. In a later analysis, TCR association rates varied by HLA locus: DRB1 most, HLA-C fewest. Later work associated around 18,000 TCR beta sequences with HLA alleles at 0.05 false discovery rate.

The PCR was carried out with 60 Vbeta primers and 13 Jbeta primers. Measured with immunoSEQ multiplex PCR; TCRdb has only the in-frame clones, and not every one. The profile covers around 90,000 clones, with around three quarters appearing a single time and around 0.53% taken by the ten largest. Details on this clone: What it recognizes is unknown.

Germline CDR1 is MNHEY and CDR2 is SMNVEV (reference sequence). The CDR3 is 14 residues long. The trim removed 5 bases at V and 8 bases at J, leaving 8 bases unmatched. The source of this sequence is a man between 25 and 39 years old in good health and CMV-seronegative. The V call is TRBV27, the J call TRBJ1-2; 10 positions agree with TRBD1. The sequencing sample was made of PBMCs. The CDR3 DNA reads TGTGCCAGCAGTCTTACGACAGGGGGCTACGGCTACACCTTC. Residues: CASSLTTGGYGYTF.